This TCR beta chain was sequenced during a study of blood T cell repertoires in COVID-19 (TCRdb year 2020). With regard to the full study: The collaborator samples originated in the United States, Italy and Spain and spanned the acute and convalescent phases of COVID-19. The dataset comprised deeply sampled blood TCRbeta repertoires from subjects exposed to, actively infected with, or recovered from COVID-19. The samples were drawn from the first 160 participants of the ongoing ImmuneRACE study and from over a thousand subjects provided by 6 global collaborators. The material from the prospective study consisted of cDNA or gDNA derived from T cells, B-cell-depleted T cells, or PBMCs. Where available, HLA class I and class II types were obtained from metadata supplied by the sample provider rather than from assay-based typing. A freely available public database, intended as a resource for researchers studying the immune response to SARS-CoV-2, is where the repertoires were released. The sample metadata nearly always contained a de-identified subject ID, COVID-19 status, age in years and sex. Study-wide conclusions, independent of this receptor: How much clinical and demographic metadata was included differed by source and by participant, and the metadata was provided uncurated.

Collaborating institutions collected whole blood in K2EDTA tubes following their own protocols. Collaborator samples were shipped for TCRbeta analysis as frozen whole blood, isolated PBMCs, or DNA extracted from either sample type. This clone showed up just a few times. Which antigen it targets is not known. No clone much larger than this one lies a single base away; base qualities are absent. V and J are trimmed by 6 bases and 1 base, and the gene matches miss 4 bases of the junction. CDR1 LNHDA and CDR2 SQIVND were looked up in the germline V gene (reference sequence). The CDR3, cysteine through phenylalanine, is 15 amino acids long. Only the CDR3 part of the read is kept: 45 bases, read in frame from the first base. TCRbeta CDR3 regions were amplified from genomic DNA using the immunoSEQ Assay, a bias-controlled multiplex PCR. Per the original workflow: Within the assay, amplification of reference gene primers was used to estimate how many nucleated cells each sample contained. To quantify the absolute abundance of each unique TCRbeta CDR3 rearrangement, sequence reads were collapsed and filtered. For each sample, productive Simpson clonality was calculated as the square root of Simpson's diversity index over productive rearrangements. The clones in this table, taken by TCRdb from immuneACCESS, are in-frame only. Not every clone is retained; where verified, under half of the shortfall comes from an unresolved V gene, and the cause of the rest is unknown. V and J calls plus clone size are reproduced from that table; the DNA served to infer D and trimming. Across this sample there are roughly 110,000 clones, with 85% to 95% seen only once. Clones ranked in the top ten supply over 1% of the sample.

The TCR was taken from a woman aged 25 to 39 with acute or convalescent COVID-19. Sequenced input: peripheral blood. The rearranged chain carries TRBV19 and TRBJ2-1; the central 9 bases match TRBD2. The CDR3 sequence is CASRPGLASYNEQFF. Here is the DNA: TGTGCCAGTAGGCCGGGACTAGCTTCCTACAATGAGCAGTTCTTC.